This paragraph reports one TCR beta chain. The data were obtained in a study of blood T cell repertoires in COVID-19. Turning to the study itself: PBMCs, B-cell-depleted T cells, or T cells provided the cDNA or gDNA that made up the material.

Seattle cases were enrolled at active infection and followed longitudinally. In the original processing: Amplified reference gene primers provided the basis for estimating nucleated cell counts. Some clones are missing from TCRdb's copy, which holds only in-frame ones; the method was immunoSEQ multiplex PCR. The DNA was the basis for D and trimming; V, J and clone size are from that table. The table records about 290,000 clones, nearly 90% of them present only once. What was sequenced was peripheral blood. The clonotype comes from a young woman with COVID-19, enrolled during active disease.

CDR3 amino acids: CASRGEEWETQHF. The CDR3 DNA reads TGTGCCAGCAGGGGGGAGGAGTGGGAGACCCAGCATTTT. The V and J genes are TRBV2 and TRBJ1-5; D perhaps matches TRBD1 (5 bases). The CDR3 is made up of 13 amino acids. Germline V lookup: CDR1 SNHLY, CDR2 FYNNEI. V dropped 6 bases and J dropped 11 bases, with 17 bases sitting between them.